This TCR beta chain appears in the sequencing data of a study of blood T cell repertoires in COVID-19. This CDR3 has 14 residues. The germline gives CDR1 SGDLS, CDR2 YYNGEE. The V end was cut by 4 bases, the J end by 1 base, with 9 bases between. Authors' analysis steps: Estimated nucleated cell counts came from reference gene primer amplification. The method was immunoSEQ multiplex PCR; TCRdb's version includes in-frame clones alone and lacks a portion of them. D and trimming come from the DNA, and the V and J calls and clone size come from that table. The sample lists approximately 90,000 clones, 90% occurring once.

The chain employs TRBV9 and TRBJ2-1, with D perhaps matching TRBD1 (5 bases). Source material: peripheral blood. This clonotype was sampled from a man aged 60 to 75 with acute or convalescent COVID-19. The CDR3 DNA sequence: TGTGCCAGCAGCCCTGGGGCATCCTACAATGAGCAGTTCTTC. Encoded protein: CASSPGASYNEQFF. Full variable domain (rest looked up from reference TRBV9 and TRBJ2-1): DSGVTQTPKHLITATGQRVTLRCSPRSGDLSVYWYQQSLDQGLQFLIQYYNGEERAKGNILERFSAQQFPDLHSELNLSSLELGDSALYFCASSPGASYNEQFFGPGTRLTVL.